This T cell receptor (beta chain) appears in the sequencing data of a study of T cell responses to AZD1222 COVID-19 vaccine. Study-level points and caveats: Spike-specific TCRs gained breadth and depth after people received two AZD1222 doses. Possibly, clonal diversity was underestimated; donors were largely white British and included more females.

As concerns this clone: Its antigen is unknown.

Produced via immunoSEQ multiplex PCR; TCRdb's table is partial and in-frame only. The data show approximately 99,000 clones, about 92% seen once. CDR3 length: 15 amino acids. The source is an adult in good health. V gene TRBV21-1 combines with J gene TRBJ2-7; the table's D call of TRBD1 was not tested on the DNA. TRBV21-1 is noted as a pseudogene. The starting material was peripheral blood, obtained on day 0 of MenACWY control vaccination. The CDR3 nucleotides read TGTGCCAGCAGCAAAGTAAAGGGGTCGGGCTACGAGCAGTACTTC. Amino acid sequence: CASSKVKGSGYEQYF.